Shown below are 8 T cell receptor beta chains from a single sample sequenced in a study of shared clonotypes between healthy human individuals. TCRdb keeps only in-frame clones here, not all; method: immunoSEQ multiplex PCR. The data contain about 600,000 clones, 97% of them singletons. Sequencing used naive CD4+ T cells sorted from blood. The sample's subset: CD45RA+ positively selected. Every receptor here comes from a woman aged 25 to 39 in good health.

The V gene is TRBV15, the J gene TRBJ2-7; 9 bases map to TRBD2. The length of the CDR3 is 14 residues. Germline V lookup: CDR1 LNHNV, CDR2 YYDKDF (reference sequence). V shed 0 bases, J shed 4 bases, and the junction held 1 base outside the gene matches. CDR3 sequence (DNA): TGTGCCACCAGCAGAGATAGCGGGAGTTACGAGCAGTACTTC. Amino acid sequence: CATSRDSGSYEQYF.

This chain uses TRBV12-2 with TRBJ2-5; the table's D call, TRBD2, was not checked against the DNA. TRBV12-2 is a documented pseudogene. The CDR3 runs to 15 residues. Written as DNA, the CDR3 is TGTGCAAGTCGCTTATTTTATCCGGTCCAAGAGACCCAGTACTTC. Its protein is CASRLFYPVQETQYF.

The chain combines TRBV11-2 with TRBJ2-1; 10 positions agree with TRBD1. CDR3 size: 15 residues. Germline V lookup: CDR1 SGHAT, CDR2 FQNNGV. V dropped 6 bases and J dropped 5; count of bases not matched to a gene: 7. The CDR3 protein is CASSWDRGPNNEQFF. In DNA form, the CDR3 reads TGTGCCAGCAGTTGGGACAGGGGCCCTAACAATGAGCAGTTCTTC.

V usage is TRBV28 and J usage is TRBJ2-1; TRBD2 matches at 13 bases. The CDR3 loop spans 16 amino acids. V lost 2 bases to trimming and J lost 6 bases; unmatched junction nucleotides: 4. The germline gives CDR1 MDHEN, CDR2 SYDVKM. CDR3 in amino acids: CASSLITSGRANEQFF. The DNA of the CDR3 is TGTGCCAGCAGTTTAATTACTAGCGGGAGGGCCAATGAGCAGTTCTTC.

This chain joins TRBV5-1 and TRBJ2-5; 8 bases fit TRBD2. Judging by the DNA end, TRBJ2-7 fits better; the J call may be wrong. This CDR3 contains 14 residues. CDR1 SGHRS and CDR2 YFSETQ come from the germline V gene. The CDR3 loop is CASGLAAGAYEQYF. The CDR3 bases are TGCGCCAGCGGGTTGGCAGCGGGGGCCTACGAGCAGTACTTC.

The rearrangement links TRBV14 to TRBJ1-4; D unresolved. Trimming stripped 4 bases from V and 2 bases from J, with 8 bases between. Germline values: CDR1 SGHDN, CDR2 FVKESK. The CDR3 spans 14 residues. The CDR3 spells CASSPTRTNEKLFF. The CDR3 DNA is TGTGCCAGCAGCCCGACCCGGACTAATGAAAAACTGTTTTTT. Combining the CDR3 with reference TRBV14 and TRBJ1-4 gives the whole variable domain EAGVTQFPSHSVIEKGQTVTLRCDPISGHDNLYWYRRVMGKEIKFLLHFVKESKQDESGMPNNRFLAERTGGTYSTLKVQPAELEDSGVYFCASSPTRTNEKLFFGSGTQLSVL.

This sequence joins TRBV6-1 and TRBJ1-5; no clear D. The V end lost 10 bases, the J end lost 0 bases, and 13 bases lay between the germline ends. Germline-derived CDR1 and CDR2 are MNHNS and SASEGT. This CDR3 comprises 14 residues. The CDR3 loop reads CATYVGISNQPQHF. CDR3 DNA sequence: TGTGCCACCTATGTCGGGATTAGCAATCAGCCCCAGCATTTT.

V is TRBV5-4 and J is TRBJ1-6; 7 nucleotides align to TRBD1. Germline V gene sequence: CDR1 SGHNT, CDR2 YYREEE (reference sequence). CDR3 size: 14 residues. Unmatched junction bases numbered 6, after V lost 4 bases and J lost 8 bases. CDR3 coding DNA: TGTGCCAGCAGCCTCCGGGACAGAGATTCACCCCTCCACTTT. This codes for CASSLRDRDSPLHF.